This T cell receptor (beta chain) was documented in a study of response to subunit inactivated influenza vaccine. Findings of the study overall: New T cells are recruited in small numbers by each seasonal influenza vaccination, according to the authors' suggestion.

On this clonotype: Its target is not known.

TCRdb reprocessed the RT-PCR reads with MiXCR, giving one entry per CDR3 protein. The sample holds around 790,000 distinct CDR3 sequences, approximately 21% seen once. The CDR3 is 14 amino acids. Trimming cost V 1 base and J 5 bases, with 12 bases left between them. The V and J genes are TRBV12-3 or TRBV12-4 and TRBJ2-7; the D is unclear. The starting material was PBMCs from blood, obtained 5 to 6 days after vaccination. The receptor was isolated from a man aged 45-65 years who received an inactivated influenza vaccine. CDR3 sequence reads: CASSLVRSAHEQYF. CDR3 nucleotides: TGTGCCAGCAGTTTAGTAAGGTCAGCCCACGAGCAGTACTTC.